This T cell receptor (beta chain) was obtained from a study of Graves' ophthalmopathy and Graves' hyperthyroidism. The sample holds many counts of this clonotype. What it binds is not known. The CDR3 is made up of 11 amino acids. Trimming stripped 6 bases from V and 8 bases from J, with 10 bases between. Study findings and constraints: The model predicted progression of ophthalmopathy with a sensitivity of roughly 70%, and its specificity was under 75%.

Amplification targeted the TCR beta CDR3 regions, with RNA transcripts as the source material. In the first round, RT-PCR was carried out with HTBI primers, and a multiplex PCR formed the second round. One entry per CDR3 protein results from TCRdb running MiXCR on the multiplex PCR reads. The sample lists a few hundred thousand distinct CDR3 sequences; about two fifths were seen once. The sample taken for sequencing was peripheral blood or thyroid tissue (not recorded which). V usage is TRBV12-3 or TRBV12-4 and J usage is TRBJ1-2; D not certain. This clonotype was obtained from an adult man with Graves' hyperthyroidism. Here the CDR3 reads CASSPGWGYTF. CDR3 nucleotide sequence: TGTGCCAGCAGCCCCGGGTGGGGCTACACCTTC.